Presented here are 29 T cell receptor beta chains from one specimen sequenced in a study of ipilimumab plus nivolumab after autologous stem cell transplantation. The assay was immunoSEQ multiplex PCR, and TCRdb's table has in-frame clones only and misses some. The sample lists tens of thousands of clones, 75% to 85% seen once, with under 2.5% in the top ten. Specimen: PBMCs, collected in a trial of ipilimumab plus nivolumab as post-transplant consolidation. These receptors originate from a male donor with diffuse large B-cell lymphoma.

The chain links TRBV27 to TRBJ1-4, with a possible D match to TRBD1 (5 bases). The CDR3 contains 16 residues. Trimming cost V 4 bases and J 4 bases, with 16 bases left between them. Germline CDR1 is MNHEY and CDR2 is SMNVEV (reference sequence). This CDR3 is CASSSYRGANNEKLFF. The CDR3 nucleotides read TGTGCCAGCAGTTCCTACCGAGGGGCGAATAATGAAAAACTGTTTTTT.

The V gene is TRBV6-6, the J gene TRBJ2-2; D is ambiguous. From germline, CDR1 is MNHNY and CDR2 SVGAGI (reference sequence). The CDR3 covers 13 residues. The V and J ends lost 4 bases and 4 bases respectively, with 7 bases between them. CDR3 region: CASSLLSTGELFF. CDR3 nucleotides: TGTGCCAGCAGTTTACTCTCCACCGGGGAGCTGTTTTTT.

The CDR3 reads CASRASGGAFIDEQYF. CDR3 sequence (DNA): TGTGCCAGCAGAGCTAGCGGGGGGGCCTTTATCGACGAGCAGTACTTC. The V gene is TRBV7-2, the J gene TRBJ2-7, with 12 bases fitting TRBD2. V shed 6 bases and J 5 bases; nucleotides not matched to a gene: 11. The CDR3 loop spans 16 amino acids. Germline lookup yields CDR1 SGHTA and CDR2 FQGNSA.

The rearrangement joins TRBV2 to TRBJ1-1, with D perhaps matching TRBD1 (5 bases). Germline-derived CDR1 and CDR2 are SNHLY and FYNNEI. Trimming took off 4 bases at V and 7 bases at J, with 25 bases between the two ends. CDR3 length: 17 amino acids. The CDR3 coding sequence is TGTGCCAGCAGTGGGGGGGAAAGGCCGGCTGATTTTTATGAAGCTTTCTTT. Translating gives CASSGGERPADFYEAFF.

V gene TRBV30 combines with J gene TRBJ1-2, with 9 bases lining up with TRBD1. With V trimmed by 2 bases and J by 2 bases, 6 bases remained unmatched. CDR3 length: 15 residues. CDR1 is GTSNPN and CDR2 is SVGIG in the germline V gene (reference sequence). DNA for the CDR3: TGTGCCTGGAGTAATCACAGGGGGCCCAACTATGGCTACACCTTC. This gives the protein CAWSNHRGPNYGYTF. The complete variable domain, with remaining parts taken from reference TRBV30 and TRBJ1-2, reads SQTIHQWPATLVQPVGSPLSLECTVEGTSNPNLYWYRQAAGRGLQLLFYSVGIGQISSEVPQNLSASRPQDRQFILSSKKLLLSDSGFYLCAWSNHRGPNYGYTFGSGTRLTVV.

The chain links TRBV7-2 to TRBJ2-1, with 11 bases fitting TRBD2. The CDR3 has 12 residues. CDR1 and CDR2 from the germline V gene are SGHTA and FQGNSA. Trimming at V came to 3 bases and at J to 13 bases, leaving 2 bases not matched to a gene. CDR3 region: CASSFSGGAQFF. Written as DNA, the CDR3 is TGTGCCAGCAGCTTTAGCGGGGGGGCCCAGTTCTTC.

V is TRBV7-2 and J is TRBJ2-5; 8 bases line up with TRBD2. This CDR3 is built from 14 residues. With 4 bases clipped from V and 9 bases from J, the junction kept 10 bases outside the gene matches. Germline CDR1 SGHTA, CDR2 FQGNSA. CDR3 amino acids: CASSSSPRGGAQYF. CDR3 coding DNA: TGTGCCAGCAGCTCCAGCCCCCGGGGGGGGGCCCAGTACTTC.

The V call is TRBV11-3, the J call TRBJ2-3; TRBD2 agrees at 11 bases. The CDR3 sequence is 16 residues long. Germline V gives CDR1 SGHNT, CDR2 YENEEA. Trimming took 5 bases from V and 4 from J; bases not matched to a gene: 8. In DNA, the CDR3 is TGTGCCAGCAGCCTCTTAGCGGGGGGGCAGGCAGATACGCAGTATTTT. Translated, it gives CASSLLAGGQADTQYF.

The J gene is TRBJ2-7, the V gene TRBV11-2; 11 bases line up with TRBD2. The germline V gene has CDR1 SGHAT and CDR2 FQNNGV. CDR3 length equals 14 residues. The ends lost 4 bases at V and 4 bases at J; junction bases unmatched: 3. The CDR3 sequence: CASSSSGGRYEQYF. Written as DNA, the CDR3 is TGTGCCAGCAGCTCTAGCGGGGGGAGATACGAGCAGTACTTC.

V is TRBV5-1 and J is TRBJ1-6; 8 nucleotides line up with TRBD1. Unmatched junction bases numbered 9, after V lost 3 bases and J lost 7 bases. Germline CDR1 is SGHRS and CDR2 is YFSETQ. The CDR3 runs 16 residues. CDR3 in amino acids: CASSWGTGATNSPLHF. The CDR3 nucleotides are TGCGCCAGCAGCTGGGGGACAGGCGCGACCAATTCACCCCTCCACTTT.

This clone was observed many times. The CDR3 loop is CASSAPGRSPPTQYF. The CDR3 DNA reads TGCGCCAGCAGCGCACCGGGACGGTCCCCTCCTACGCAGTATTTT. The chain is built from TRBV4-1 and TRBJ2-3; D is possibly TRBD1 or TRBD2 (5 bases each). The V and J ends lost 5 bases and 8 bases respectively, with 20 bases between them. Germline lookup yields CDR1 MGHRA and CDR2 YSYEKL. There are 15 residues in the CDR3.

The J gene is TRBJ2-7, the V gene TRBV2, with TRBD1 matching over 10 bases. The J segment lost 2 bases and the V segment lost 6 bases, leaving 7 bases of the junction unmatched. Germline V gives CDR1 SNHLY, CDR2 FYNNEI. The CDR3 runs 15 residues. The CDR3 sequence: CASSPDRGLTYEQYF. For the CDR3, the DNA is TGTGCCAGCAGCCCCGACAGGGGGCTCACCTACGAGCAGTACTTC. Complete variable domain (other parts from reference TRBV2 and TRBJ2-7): EPEVTQTPSHQVTQMGQEVILRCVPISNHLYFYWYRQILGQKVEFLVSFYNNEISEKSEIFDDQFSVERPDGSNFTLKIRSTKLEDSAMYFCASSPDRGLTYEQYFGPGTRLTVT.

CDR3 residues: CASSPPAGANVLTF. In DNA, the CDR3 is TGTGCCAGCTCACCACCTGCCGGGGCCAACGTCCTGACTTTC. V usage is TRBV18 and J usage is TRBJ2-6; D not resolved. The CDR3 is 14 amino acids. The V gene's germline CDR1 is KGHSH and CDR2 LQKENI. V was shortened by 0 bases and J by 4 bases, with 4 bases between the two germline ends. Full variable domain (missing parts from reference TRBV18 and TRBJ2-6): NAGVMQNPRHLVRRRGQEARLRCSPMKGHSHVYWYRQLPEEGLKFMVYLQKENIIDESGMPKERFSAEFPKEGPSILRIQQVVRGDSAAYFCASSPPAGANVLTFGAGSRLTVL.

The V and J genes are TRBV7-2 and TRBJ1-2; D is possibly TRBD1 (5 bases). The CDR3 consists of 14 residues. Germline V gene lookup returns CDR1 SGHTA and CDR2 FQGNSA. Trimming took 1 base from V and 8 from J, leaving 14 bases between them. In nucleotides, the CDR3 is TGTGCCAGCAGCTTAGGTGTCGGGACTGGGGGCTACACCTTC. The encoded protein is CASSLGVGTGGYTF.

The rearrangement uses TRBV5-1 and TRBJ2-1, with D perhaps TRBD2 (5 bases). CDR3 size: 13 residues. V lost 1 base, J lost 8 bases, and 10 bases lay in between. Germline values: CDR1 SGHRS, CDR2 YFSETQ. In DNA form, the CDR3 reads TGCGCCAGCAGCTTGATACCCGGGGATGAGCAGTTCTTC. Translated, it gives CASSLIPGDEQFF. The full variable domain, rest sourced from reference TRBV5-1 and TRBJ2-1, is KAGVTQTPRYLIKTRGQQVTLSCSPISGHRSVSWYQQTPGQGLQFLFEYFSETQRNKGNFPGRFSGRQFSNSRSEMNVSTLELGDSALYLCASSLIPGDEQFFGPGTRLTVL.

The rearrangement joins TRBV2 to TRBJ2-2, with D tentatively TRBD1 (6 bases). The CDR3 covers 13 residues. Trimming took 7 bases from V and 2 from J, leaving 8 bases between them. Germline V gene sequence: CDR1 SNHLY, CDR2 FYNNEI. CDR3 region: CASNRDNTGELFF. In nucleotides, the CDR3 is TGTGCCAGCAACAGGGACAACACCGGGGAGCTGTTTTTT.

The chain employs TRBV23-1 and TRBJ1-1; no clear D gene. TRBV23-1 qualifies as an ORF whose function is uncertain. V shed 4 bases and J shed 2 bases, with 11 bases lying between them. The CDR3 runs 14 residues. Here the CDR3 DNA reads TGCGCCAGCAGTCTGACCGCAGTTAACACTGAAGCTTTCTTT. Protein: CASSLTAVNTEAFF.

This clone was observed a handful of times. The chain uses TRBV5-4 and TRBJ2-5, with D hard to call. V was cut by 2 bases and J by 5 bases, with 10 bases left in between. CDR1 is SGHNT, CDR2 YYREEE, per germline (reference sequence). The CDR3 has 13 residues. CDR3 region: CASSFYPVETQYF. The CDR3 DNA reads TGTGCCAGCAGCTTTTACCCTGTGGAGACCCAGTACTTC.

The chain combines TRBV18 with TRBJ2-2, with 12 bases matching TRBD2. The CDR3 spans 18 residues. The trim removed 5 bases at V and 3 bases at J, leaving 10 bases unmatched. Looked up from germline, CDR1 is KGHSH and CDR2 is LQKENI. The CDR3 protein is CASSILTSGGTYTGELFF. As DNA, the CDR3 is TGTGCCAGCTCAATTCTGACTAGCGGGGGAACCTACACCGGGGAGCTGTTTTTT.

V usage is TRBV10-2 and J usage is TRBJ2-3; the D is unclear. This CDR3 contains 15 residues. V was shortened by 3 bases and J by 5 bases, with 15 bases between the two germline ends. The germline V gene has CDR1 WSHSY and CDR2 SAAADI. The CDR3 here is CASSENPRSGDTQYF. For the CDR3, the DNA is TGCGCCAGCAGTGAAAACCCAAGGTCGGGAGATACGCAGTATTTT.

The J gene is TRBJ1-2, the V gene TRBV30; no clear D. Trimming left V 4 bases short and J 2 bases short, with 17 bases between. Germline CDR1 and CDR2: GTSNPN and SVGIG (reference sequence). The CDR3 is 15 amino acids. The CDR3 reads CAWTFRRRANYGYTF. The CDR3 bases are TGTGCCTGGACTTTCCGCCGGAGAGCCAACTATGGCTACACCTTC.

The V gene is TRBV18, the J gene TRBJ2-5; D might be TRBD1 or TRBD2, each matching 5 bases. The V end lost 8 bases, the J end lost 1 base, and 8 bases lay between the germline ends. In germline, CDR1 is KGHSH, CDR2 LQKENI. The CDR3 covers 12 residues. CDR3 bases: TGTGCCAGCGGGGGTCTCCAAGAGACCCAGTACTTC. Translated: CASGGLQETQYF.

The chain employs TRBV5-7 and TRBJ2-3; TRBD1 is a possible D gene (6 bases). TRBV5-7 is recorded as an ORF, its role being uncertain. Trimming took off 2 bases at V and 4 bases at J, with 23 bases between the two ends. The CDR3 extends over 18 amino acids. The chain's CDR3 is CASSFRAGATDKADTQYF. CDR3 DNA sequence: TGTGCCAGCAGCTTTAGGGCAGGGGCAACTGACAAGGCAGATACGCAGTATTTT.

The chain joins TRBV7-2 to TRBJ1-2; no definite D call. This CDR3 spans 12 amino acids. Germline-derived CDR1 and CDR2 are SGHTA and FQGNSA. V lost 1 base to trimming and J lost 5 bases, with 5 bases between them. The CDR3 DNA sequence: TGTGCCAGCAGCTTAGGCCCATATGGCTACACCTTC. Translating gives CASSLGPYGYTF.

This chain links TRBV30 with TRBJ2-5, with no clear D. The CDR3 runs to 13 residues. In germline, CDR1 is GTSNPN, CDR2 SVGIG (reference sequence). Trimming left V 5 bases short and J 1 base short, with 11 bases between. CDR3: CAWAPWAQETQYF. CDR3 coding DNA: TGTGCCTGGGCCCCATGGGCCCAAGAGACCCAGTACTTC.

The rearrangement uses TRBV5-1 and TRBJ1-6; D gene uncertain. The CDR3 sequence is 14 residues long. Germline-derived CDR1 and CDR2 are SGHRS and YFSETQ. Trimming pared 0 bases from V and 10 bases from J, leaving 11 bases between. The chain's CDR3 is CASSLEGSGSPLHF. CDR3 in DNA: TGCGCCAGCAGCTTGGAAGGAAGCGGGTCACCCCTCCACTTT. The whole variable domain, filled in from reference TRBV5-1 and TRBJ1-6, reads KAGVTQTPRYLIKTRGQQVTLSCSPISGHRSVSWYQQTPGQGLQFLFEYFSETQRNKGNFPGRFSGRQFSNSRSEMNVSTLELGDSALYLCASSLEGSGSPLHFGNGTRLTVT.

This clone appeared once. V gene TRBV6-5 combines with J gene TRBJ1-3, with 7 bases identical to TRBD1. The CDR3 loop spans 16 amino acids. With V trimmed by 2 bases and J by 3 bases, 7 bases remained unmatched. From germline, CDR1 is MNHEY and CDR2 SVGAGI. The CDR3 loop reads CASSYGRGGGGNTIYF. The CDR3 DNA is TGTGCCAGCAGTTACGGCAGGGGGGGCGGTGGAAACACCATATATTTT.

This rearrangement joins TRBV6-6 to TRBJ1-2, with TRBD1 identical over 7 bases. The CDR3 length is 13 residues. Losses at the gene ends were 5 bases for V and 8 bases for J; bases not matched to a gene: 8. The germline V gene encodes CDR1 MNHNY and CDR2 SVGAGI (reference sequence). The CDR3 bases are TGTGCCAGCAGTGACAGGGAAGCGGGCGGCTACACCTTC. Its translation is CASSDREAGGYTF.

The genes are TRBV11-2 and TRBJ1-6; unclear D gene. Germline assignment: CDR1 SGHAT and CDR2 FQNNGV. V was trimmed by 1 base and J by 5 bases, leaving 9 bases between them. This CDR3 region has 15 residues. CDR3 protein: CASSLVTWNNSPLHF. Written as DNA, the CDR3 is TGTGCCAGCAGCTTAGTGACTTGGAATAATTCACCCCTCCACTTT. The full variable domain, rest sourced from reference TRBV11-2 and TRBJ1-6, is EAGVAQSPRYKIIEKRQSVAFWCNPISGHATLYWYQQILGQGPKLLIQFQNNGVVDDSQLPKDRFSAERLKGVDSTLKIQPAKLEDSAVYLCASSLVTWNNSPLHFGNGTRLTVT.